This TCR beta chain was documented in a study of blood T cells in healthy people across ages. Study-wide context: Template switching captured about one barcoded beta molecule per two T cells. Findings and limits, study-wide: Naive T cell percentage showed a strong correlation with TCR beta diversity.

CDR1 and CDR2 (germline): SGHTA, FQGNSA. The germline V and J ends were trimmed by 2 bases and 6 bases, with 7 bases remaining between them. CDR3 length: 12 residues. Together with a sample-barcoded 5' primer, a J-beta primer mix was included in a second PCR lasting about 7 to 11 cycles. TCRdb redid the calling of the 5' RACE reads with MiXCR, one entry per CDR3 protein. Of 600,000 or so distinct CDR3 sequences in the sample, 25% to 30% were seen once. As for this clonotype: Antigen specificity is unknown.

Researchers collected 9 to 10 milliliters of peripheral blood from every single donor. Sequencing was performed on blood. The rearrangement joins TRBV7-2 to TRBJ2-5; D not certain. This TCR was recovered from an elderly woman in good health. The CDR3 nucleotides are TGTGCCAGCAGCTTAAGTATTCAGACCCAGTACTTC. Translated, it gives CASSLSIQTQYF.